These 9 T cell receptor beta chains originate from one sample sequenced in a study of shared clonotypes between healthy human individuals. The naive CD8 population came from CD45RO-negative cells selected for CCR7, without terminally differentiated effector memory CD45RA+ cells. Sequencing used immunoSEQ multiplex PCR; TCRdb keeps in-frame clones, though not all of them. The sample includes some 1,900,000 clones, roughly 94% of them seen just once. Input material: naive CD8+ T cells sorted from blood. All receptors come from a man between 18 and 35 years old in good health.

The chain combines TRBV29-1 with TRBJ2-7; D gene ambiguous. The V gene's germline CDR1 is SQVTM and CDR2 ANQGSEA. This CDR3 spans 10 amino acids. Trimming stripped 4 bases from V and 7 bases from J, with 8 bases between. The CDR3 DNA reads as TGCAGCGTTGGAGGTGCTGAGCAGTACTTC. This translates into CSVGGAEQYF.

In the case of this clone: A much larger clone differs from this one at a single base, so this may be a read error. The CDR3 bases are TGTGCCAGCAGCCCTGACAGCTATGGCTACACCTTC. It codes for CASSPDSYGYTF. This sequence joins TRBV9 and TRBJ1-2; D might be TRBD1 (5 bases). The V and J ends lost 4 bases and 4 bases respectively, with 8 bases between them. Per the germline V gene, CDR1 is SGDLS and CDR2 is YYNGEE. This CDR3 region has 12 residues.

This chain connects TRBV11-2 to TRBJ1-6; D is possibly TRBD1 (5 bases). This CDR3 contains 14 residues. V lost 3 bases, J lost 10 bases, and 13 bases lay in between. Germline loops: CDR1 SGHAT, CDR2 FQNNGV. The CDR3 here is CASSFSGGESPLHF. In nucleotides, the CDR3 is TGTGCCAGCAGCTTTTCTGGGGGAGAATCACCCCTCCACTTT.

V gene TRBV19 combines with J gene TRBJ1-1, with D possibly being TRBD1 (5 bases). The CDR3 sequence is 15 residues long. Trimming shortened V by 6 bases and J by 1 base, and 15 bases separated the two germline ends. CDR1 LNHDA and CDR2 SQIVND come from the germline V gene (reference sequence). CDR3 DNA: TGTGCCAGTAGCGGAAACCCCGACAGGAACACTGAAGCTTTCTTT. Protein product: CASSGNPDRNTEAFF.

Details on this clone: This sample also contains other DNA sequences that code for the same CDR3. The gene calls are TRBV28 and TRBJ2-7, with D possibly TRBD1 on 5 matching bases. Germline-derived CDR1 and CDR2 are MDHEN and SYDVKM. This CDR3 comprises 13 residues. V shed 3 bases and J shed 1 base, with 7 bases lying between them. The chain's CDR3 is CASSFQGSYEQYF. CDR3 sequence (DNA): TGTGCCAGCAGTTTTCAGGGTTCCTACGAGCAGTACTTC.

The V and J genes are TRBV9 and TRBJ1-1, with a possible D match to TRBD1 (6 bases). Germline V gene data show CDR1 as SGDLS and CDR2 as YYNGEE. This CDR3 is 14 amino acids long. The germline V and J ends were trimmed by 4 bases and 4 bases, with 14 bases remaining between them. The CDR3: CASSPWAGVTEAFF. CDR3 nucleotide sequence: TGTGCCAGCAGCCCCTGGGCAGGGGTCACTGAAGCTTTCTTT.

V and J are TRBV10-3 and TRBJ2-5; D assignment may be TRBD1 or TRBD2 (5 bases each). V was pared by 2 bases and J by 4 bases, with 11 bases between. Germline loops: CDR1 ENHRY, CDR2 SYGVKD. CDR3 length equals 14 residues. CDR3 loop: CAISEAGTGETQYF. CDR3 bases: TGTGCCATCAGTGAGGCAGGGACGGGAGAGACCCAGTACTTC.

J is TRBJ2-7 and V is TRBV5-1; weak D call: TRBD2 (6 bases). Germline assignment: CDR1 SGHRS and CDR2 YFSETQ. V lost 6 bases to trimming and J lost 0 bases, with 10 bases between them. This CDR3 is built from 13 residues. CDR3 sequence reads: CASTGELSYEQYF. The CDR3 DNA reads TGCGCCAGCACGGGGGAACTCTCCTACGAGCAGTACTTC.

A remark on this clone: A far bigger clonotype differs at one base, so this is likely a read error. CDR3 in DNA: TGTGCCAGCAGCTTAGAGGGACTAGCTTACACCGAGGAGCTGTTTTTT. Its protein product is CASSLEGLAYTEELFF. The chain combines TRBV11-2 with TRBJ2-2; TRBD2 matches 9 bases. Germline lookup yields CDR1 SGHAT and CDR2 FQNNGV. The CDR3 is 16 amino acids.